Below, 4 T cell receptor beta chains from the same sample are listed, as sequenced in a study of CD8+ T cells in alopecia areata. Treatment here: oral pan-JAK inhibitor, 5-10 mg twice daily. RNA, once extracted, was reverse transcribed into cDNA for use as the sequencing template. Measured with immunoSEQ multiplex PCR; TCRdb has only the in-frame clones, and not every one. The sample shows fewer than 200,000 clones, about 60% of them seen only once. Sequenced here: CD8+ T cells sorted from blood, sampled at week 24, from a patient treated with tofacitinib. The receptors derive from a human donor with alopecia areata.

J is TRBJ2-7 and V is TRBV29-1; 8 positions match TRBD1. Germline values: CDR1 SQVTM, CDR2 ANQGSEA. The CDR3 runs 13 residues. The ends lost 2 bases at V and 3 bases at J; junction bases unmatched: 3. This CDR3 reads CSVESDRDYEQYF. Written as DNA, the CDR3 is TGCAGCGTTGAATCGGACAGGGACTACGAGCAGTACTTC.

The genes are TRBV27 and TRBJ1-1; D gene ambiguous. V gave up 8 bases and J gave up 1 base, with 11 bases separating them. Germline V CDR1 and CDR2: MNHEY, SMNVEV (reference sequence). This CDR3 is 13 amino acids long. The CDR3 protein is CASGEIPNTEAFF. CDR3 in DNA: TGTGCCAGCGGTGAGATACCGAACACTGAAGCTTTCTTT.

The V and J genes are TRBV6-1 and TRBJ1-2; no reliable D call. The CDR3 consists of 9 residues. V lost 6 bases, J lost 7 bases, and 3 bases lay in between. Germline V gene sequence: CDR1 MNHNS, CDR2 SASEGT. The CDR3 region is CASRCGYTF. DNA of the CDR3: TGTGCCAGCAGGTGTGGCTACACCTTC.

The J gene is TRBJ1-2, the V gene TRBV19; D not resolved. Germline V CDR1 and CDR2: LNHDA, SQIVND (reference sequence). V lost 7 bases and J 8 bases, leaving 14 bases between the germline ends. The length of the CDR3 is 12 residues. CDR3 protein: CASKMEARGYTF. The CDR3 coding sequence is TGTGCCAGTAAGATGGAGGCACGCGGCTACACCTTC.